The next 30 T cell receptor beta chains were all read from a single sample in a study of identical twins (dated by TCRdb to about 2016). The library was made by 5' RACE. The data were produced on an Illumina HiSeq 2000. Using fastp trimming at Q25 and MiXCR clonotype assembly, TCRdb reanalyzed the public sequencing data and kept in-frame beta chains. CDR3 protein duplicates are merged, each entry listing the most common genes and DNA. For this sample there are a few hundred thousand distinct CDR3 sequences; 9.6% appear just once. Around 3.2% of the sample goes to the ten largest clones. The same data also contributed to another study, on yellow fever vaccine responses in identical twins.

Source material: PBMCs. Source of these receptors: a woman younger than 35 in good health.

This clonotype has a handful of counts. The rearrangement joins TRBV7-2 to TRBJ2-7, with no clear D. This CDR3 has 14 amino acids. Trimming left V 3 bases short and J 3 bases short, with 12 bases between. Germline CDR1 reads SGHTA; CDR2 reads FQGNSA. CDR3 coding DNA: TGTGCCAGCAGCTTGGGTGACAAGCGCTACGAGCAGTACTTC. Protein: CASSLGDKRYEQYF.

This clonotype was seen more than once but under ten times. V gene TRBV15 combines with J gene TRBJ2-4; no clear D gene. Trimming took 5 bases from V and 7 from J, leaving 18 bases between them. CDR1 and CDR2 (germline): LNHNV, YYDKDF (reference sequence). CDR3 size: 15 residues. The CDR3 loop reads CATSLDNILGNIQYF. The CDR3 DNA sequence: TGTGCCACCAGCCTGGATAACATATTGGGGAACATTCAGTACTTC. Drawing the rest from reference TRBV15 and TRBJ2-4, the complete variable domain is DAMVIQNPRYQVTQFGKPVTLSCSQTLNHNVMYWYQQKSSQAPKLLFHYYDKDFNNEADTPDNFQSRRPNTSFCFLDIRSPGLGDTAMYLCATSLDNILGNIQYFGAGTRLSVL.

This chain connects TRBV11-2 to TRBJ2-3, with TRBD2 matching 8 bases. The CDR3 is 16 residues long. Trimming at V came to 5 bases and at J to 1 base, leaving 8 bases not matched to a gene. Per germline, CDR1 SGHAT and CDR2 FQNNGV. Written as DNA, the CDR3 is TGTGCCAGCAGCCCGCGGGTGACTAGCGGCACAGATACGCAGTATTTT. Translating it yields CASSPRVTSGTDTQYF.

The rearrangement uses TRBV3-1 and TRBJ1-6; TRBD1 matches 10 bases. This CDR3 has 15 amino acids. Germline trimming cut 4 bases from V and 9 bases from J; bases unmatched to any gene: 6. Germline CDR1 LGHDT, CDR2 YNNKEL (reference sequence). For the CDR3, the DNA is TGTGCCAGCAGCCGGCAGGGGGACAGGGGTTCACCCCTCCACTTT. It specifies CASSRQGDRGSPLHF.

A few counts support this clonotype. The CDR3 protein is CSVGGYGGRFIQYF. The CDR3 DNA sequence: TGCAGTGTGGGGGGGTACGGCGGGAGGTTCATTCAGTACTTC. The chain uses TRBV20-1 and TRBJ2-4; 8 nucleotides line up with TRBD2. The germline CDR1 and CDR2 sequences are DFQATT and SNEGSKA (reference sequence). The length of the CDR3 is 14 residues. J lost 9 bases, V lost 7 bases, and 14 bases had no gene match.

With respect to this clonotype: The junction departs from germline at one end; a sequencing error may be responsible. V is TRBV5-1 and J is TRBJ1-1, with unresolved D. The V gene's germline CDR1 is SGHRS and CDR2 YFSETQ. This CDR3 has 14 residues. The CDR3 is CASSLSVMNAEAFF. CDR3 bases: TGCGCCAGCAGCTTATCCGTAATGAACGCTGAAGCTTTCTTT.

The V gene is TRBV12-3 or TRBV12-4, the J gene TRBJ2-1, with TRBD2 identical over 10 bases. The CDR3 covers 17 residues. The V and J ends lost 0 bases and 8 bases, in that order; junction bases with no gene match: 10. The CDR3 coding sequence is TGTGCCAGCAGTTTAGCAGCGGGGGGGCCTTCTGGAGATGAGCAGTTCTTC. Translating it yields CASSLAAGGPSGDEQFF.

At least ten counts were recorded for this clonotype. V usage is TRBV5-1 and J usage is TRBJ2-7; 9 positions agree with TRBD1. Germline CDR1 reads SGHRS; CDR2 reads YFSETQ. J lost 4 bases, V lost 5 bases, and 7 bases had no gene match. The CDR3 contains 14 residues. CDR3 region: CASRKPGQGYEQYF. The CDR3 DNA reads as TGCGCCAGCAGAAAACCAGGACAGGGGTACGAGCAGTACTTC.

In its sample, this clonotype was seen many times. This chain's CDR3 is CAISDLDRGYF. DNA of the CDR3: TGTGCCATCAGTGATTTGGACAGGGGGTACTTC. V is TRBV10-3 and J is TRBJ2-7; 9 bases match TRBD1. CDR3 length: 11 amino acids. Germline lookup yields CDR1 ENHRY and CDR2 SYGVKD. Losses at the gene ends were 3 bases for V and 12 bases for J; bases not matched to a gene: 3.

The chain is built from TRBV24-1 and TRBJ2-1, with 10 bases that match TRBD2. V shed 4 bases and J 4 bases; nucleotides not matched to a gene: 9. Germline V gene lookup returns CDR1 KGHDR and CDR2 SFDVKD. This CDR3 spans 17 amino acids. As DNA, the CDR3 is TGTGCCACCAGTGACCGCAATAGCGGGAGGTCGTACAATGAGCAGTTCTTC. Protein product: CATSDRNSGRSYNEQFF.

There are a few counts of this clonotype. V is TRBV6-1 and J is TRBJ1-5; TRBD1 agrees at 7 bases. CDR1 MNHNS and CDR2 SASEGT come from the germline V gene. Trimming cost V 5 bases and J 7 bases; bases outside gene matches: 8. The CDR3 is 14 residues long. The CDR3 DNA reads as TGTGCCAGCAGTCCAGGACAGGCTAAACAGCCCCAGCATTTT. Its protein is CASSPGQAKQPQHF.

The sample holds many counts of this clonotype. The chain uses TRBV29-1 and TRBJ2-2; 7 bases map to TRBD1. Germline V lookup: CDR1 SQVTM, CDR2 ANQGSEA. The J segment lost 6 bases and the V segment lost 6 bases, leaving 10 bases of the junction unmatched. This CDR3 comprises 14 residues. Written as DNA, the CDR3 is TGCAGCGTCCCCGGTGACAGGGCTGCCGGGGAGCTGTTTTTT. Translation gives CSVPGDRAAGELFF.

The gene calls are TRBV25-1 and TRBJ1-1, with a possible D match to TRBD1 (5 bases). CDR1 and CDR2 (germline): MGHDK, SYGVNS. Trimming cost V 7 bases and J 7 bases, with 13 bases left between them. This CDR3 is built from 12 residues. CDR3 DNA: TGTGCCAGCATCCGGGGAAGGGGTGAAGCTTTCTTT. Protein: CASIRGRGEAFF.

The chain links TRBV19 to TRBJ2-7, with TRBD2 as a possible D gene (6 bases). The CDR3 is 13 amino acids. CDR1 and CDR2 from the germline V gene are LNHDA and SQIVND (reference sequence). V lost 3 bases to trimming and J lost 3 bases, with 9 bases between them. The CDR3 region is CASSMGGDYEQYF. DNA for the CDR3: TGTGCCAGTAGTATGGGGGGAGACTACGAGCAGTACTTC.

This clonotype has ten or more counts. The V call is TRBV10-3, the J call TRBJ2-1, with D possibly matching TRBD1 (5 bases). With 7 bases removed from V and 5 bases from J, the gap between germline ends came to 15 bases. CDR1 and CDR2 from the germline V gene are ENHRY and SYGVKD. The CDR3 consists of 14 residues. The CDR3 loop reads CAINGQLTNNEQFF. CDR3 sequence (DNA): TGTGCCATCAATGGACAATTGACCAACAATGAGCAGTTCTTC.

V usage is TRBV10-3 and J usage is TRBJ1-1; D may be TRBD1 (5 bases). CDR3 length equals 13 residues. Germline CDR1 and CDR2: ENHRY and SYGVKD. Trimming removed 6 bases from V and 1 base from J, with 9 bases in between. CDR3 nucleotides: TGTGCCATCAGATCCAGGGAGAACACTGAAGCTTTCTTT. Translating gives CAIRSRENTEAFF.

This clonotype was counted at least ten times. The V call is TRBV18, the J call TRBJ2-3; D may correspond to TRBD1 or TRBD2 (5 bases each). CDR3 length equals 14 residues. Germline-derived CDR1 and CDR2 are KGHSH and LQKENI. Trimming stripped 3 bases from V and 2 bases from J, with 9 bases between. Written as DNA, the CDR3 is TGTGCCAGCTCACCTCCGGGACCCACAGATACGCAGTATTTT. Its protein is CASSPPGPTDTQYF.

This clonotype was seen at least ten times. The chain couples TRBV28 to TRBJ2-1; D unclear. Trimming took 2 bases from V and 4 from J, leaving 9 bases between them. Germline V gene data show CDR1 as MDHEN and CDR2 as SYDVKM. The CDR3 extends over 14 amino acids. The CDR3 nucleotides are TGTGCCAGCAGTTTAGGCTCCCTTTACAATGAGCAGTTCTTC. Translating gives CASSLGSLYNEQFF.

The table lists this clonotype with a few counts. V gene TRBV20-1 combines with J gene TRBJ1-3; D unresolved. Looked up from germline, CDR1 is DFQATT and CDR2 is SNEGSKA (reference sequence). Trimming left V 1 base short and J 4 bases short, with 17 bases between. The CDR3 consists of 16 residues. DNA for the CDR3: TGCAGTGCTAGAGTTGAGGGCAGAGACACAGGAAACACCATATATTTT. This codes for CSARVEGRDTGNTIYF.

This rearrangement joins TRBV10-3 to TRBJ2-5, with TRBD1 identical over 7 bases. The CDR3 runs 13 residues. Germline V CDR1 and CDR2: ENHRY, SYGVKD. V lost 5 bases, J lost 4 bases, and 4 bases stayed unmatched. CDR3 loop: CAISTDRRETQYF. CDR3 nucleotides: TGTGCCATCAGTACGGACAGGAGAGAGACCCAGTACTTC.

This chain connects TRBV12-3 or TRBV12-4 to TRBJ2-5, with 9 bases fitting TRBD1. The CDR3 loop spans 16 amino acids. V lost 4 bases and J lost 3; bases outside the gene matches: 9. The CDR3 protein is CASSWLPGQGEETQYF. CDR3 coding DNA: TGTGCCAGCAGTTGGCTGCCGGGACAGGGCGAAGAGACCCAGTACTTC.

This clonotype was recorded many times. The rearrangement links TRBV3-1 to TRBJ2-4, with TRBD2 identical over 14 bases. V trimming: 4 bases; J trimming: 0 bases; junction bases outside the gene matches: 5. Germline V lookup: CDR1 LGHDT, CDR2 YNNKEL (reference sequence). The CDR3 is made up of 18 amino acids. As DNA, the CDR3 is TGTGCCAGCAGCCGAAGACTAGCGGGGGGGCGAGCCAAAAACATTCAGTACTTC. Its translation: CASSRRLAGGRAKNIQYF.

This clonotype came up many times. The chain has TRBV5-1 and TRBJ1-2; D perhaps matches TRBD1 (5 bases). The CDR3 is made up of 12 amino acids. Trimming cost V 7 bases and J 3 bases, with 10 bases left between them. Germline CDR1 and CDR2: SGHRS and YFSETQ. CDR3 region: CASSRGDYGYTF. DNA of the CDR3: TGCGCCAGCTCCCGGGGGGACTATGGCTACACCTTC.

This clonotype has just a few counts. This chain connects TRBV29-1 to TRBJ1-1; D might be TRBD1 (5 bases). Trimming left V 5 bases short and J 0 bases short, with 13 bases between. CDR3 length equals 14 residues. Germline CDR1 reads SQVTM; CDR2 reads ANQGSEA. The CDR3 sequence is CSVMKAGMNTEAFF. In DNA form, the CDR3 reads TGCAGCGTTATGAAGGCAGGGATGAACACTGAAGCTTTCTTT.

V and J are TRBV20-1 and TRBJ1-1; D is perhaps TRBD1 (5 bases). The CDR3 length is 13 residues. Germline lookup yields CDR1 DFQATT and CDR2 SNEGSKA (reference sequence). Trimming shortened V by 5 bases and J by 7 bases, and 17 bases separated the two germline ends. CDR3 region: CSALQGSVSEAFF. The CDR3 DNA reads as TGCAGTGCTCTTCAGGGTTCTGTCAGTGAAGCTTTCTTT.

This clonotype appeared a few times. The chain carries TRBV5-6 and TRBJ2-3, with 7 nucleotides matching TRBD1. The CDR3 spans 16 residues. Germline-derived CDR1 and CDR2 are SGHDT and YYEEEE. J was trimmed by 2 bases and V by 4 bases; bases with no gene match: 10. CDR3 bases: TGTGCCAGCAGCCCCGACCTGGGACAGAACACAGATACGCAGTATTTT. Its protein is CASSPDLGQNTDTQYF.

This clonotype was seen once. The chain employs TRBV5-1 and TRBJ1-2; weak D call: TRBD1 (6 bases). Germline values: CDR1 SGHRS, CDR2 YFSETQ. With 0 bases removed from V and 7 bases from J, the gap between germline ends came to 10 bases. The CDR3 sequence is 13 residues long. Here the CDR3 reads CASSLAGGVGYTF. In nucleotides, the CDR3 is TGCGCCAGCAGCTTGGCGGGGGGCGTTGGCTACACCTTC.

This chain joins TRBV11-1 and TRBJ2-7; a weak D match, TRBD2 (6 bases). The CDR3 loop spans 14 amino acids. The germline V gene has CDR1 SGHAT and CDR2 FQDESV (reference sequence). Trimming took 5 bases from V and 2 from J, leaving 13 bases between them. CDR3 in amino acids: CASSPRGKTYEQYF. The CDR3 DNA reads as TGTGCCAGCAGCCCCCGGGGGAAGACCTACGAGCAGTACTTC. The whole variable domain, filled in from reference TRBV11-1 and TRBJ2-7, reads EAEVAQSPRYKITEKSQAVAFWCDPISGHATLYWYRQILGQGPELLVQFQDESVVDDSQLPKDRFSAERLKGVDSTLKIQPAELGDSAMYLCASSPRGKTYEQYFGPGTRLTVT.

In its sample, this clonotype was seen many times. This sequence joins TRBV4-3 and TRBJ2-1, with 7 bases aligning to TRBD2. Trimming at V came to 0 bases and at J to 3 bases, leaving 11 bases not matched to a gene. CDR3 length: 18 residues. Germline CDR1 is LGHNA and CDR2 is YSLEER. The CDR3 coding sequence is TGCGCCAGCAGCCAAGATTTGGGGTCTAGCGGCTTCTACAATGAGCAGTTCTTC. This encodes CASSQDLGSSGFYNEQFF.

This clonotype was detected only a few times. The J gene is TRBJ2-3, the V gene TRBV7-2; tentatively, D is TRBD2 (5 bases). Looked up from germline, CDR1 is SGHTA and CDR2 is FQGNSA. The length of the CDR3 is 16 residues. V shed 4 bases and J shed 8 bases, with 22 bases lying between them. In nucleotides, the CDR3 is TGTGCCAGCAGCTCGGAGCGGAGGAGTTCCCCCGGTACGCAGTATTTT. It yields the protein CASSSERRSSPGTQYF.